This T cell receptor beta chain derives from a study of blood T cell repertoires in COVID-19. Study details: T cells, B-cell-depleted T cells, or PBMCs provided the cDNA or gDNA that served as material.

About this clone itself: Other DNA variants within this sample encode the same CDR3.

CDR1 is MDHEN and CDR2 is SYDVKM in the germline V gene. V lost 2 bases and J lost 5, with 6 bases in between. This CDR3 comprises 12 residues. Original data processing: Estimates of nucleated cell counts were drawn from the amplification of reference gene primers. Assay: immunoSEQ multiplex PCR; the TCRdb copy retains only in-frame clones and omits some. Clone size and V and J calls were adopted from that table, with D and trimming inferred from the DNA. The sample consists of about 240,000 clones, roughly four fifths of them appearing once. Sequenced sample: peripheral blood. J is TRBJ1-2 and V is TRBV28; D unresolved. The origin of this receptor is a woman older than 75 with acute or convalescent COVID-19. The CDR3 spells CASSLGGYGYTF. Written as DNA, the CDR3 is TGTGCCAGCAGTTTAGGAGGGTATGGCTACACCTTC.